One sample yielded the 23 T cell receptor beta chains listed below, sequenced in a study of T cell clonality in common variable immunodeficiency. Method: immunoSEQ multiplex PCR; TCRdb's copy keeps in-frame clones and lacks some. Altogether approximately 5,300 clones were found in the sample, and no singletons occur. Study-wide findings and caveats: In common variable immunodeficiency, TCR beta chains reportedly carried fewer deletions and N-nucleotide insertions.

These receptors are not linked to any known antigen. Sequencing was carried out using peripheral blood mononuclear cells. The receptors were gathered from a human donor with common variable immunodeficiency.

A note on this clone: An end of the junction does not agree with germline; a read error may underlie this. The read terminates 3 residues ahead of where the CDR3 ends, so the germline J gene completes it. This chain joins TRBV18 and TRBJ1-1, with a possible D match to TRBD1 (5 bases). This CDR3 spans 13 amino acids. Germline CDR1 is KGHSH and CDR2 is LQKENI. CDR3 DNA, as far as it was read: TGTGCCGGCTCCCCAACAGGTCACACTGAA. The encoded protein is CAGSPTGHTE. The whole CDR3 protein reads CAGSPTGHTEAFF.

Ten or more counts support this clone. The sequenced fragment ends 3 residues before the CDR3 boundary, so the rest is inferred from the germline J gene. The chain has TRBV7-8 and TRBJ2-1; no definite D call. The germline CDR1 and CDR2 sequences are SGHVS and FQNEAQ. The CDR3 sequence is 13 residues long. V gave up 2 bases and J gave up 4 bases, with 6 bases separating them. CDR3 loop: CASSLYGYNEQFF. CDR3 DNA (partial): TGTGCCAGCAGCTTATACGGTTACAATGAG.

At least ten counts were recorded for this clone. The read ends 3 residues early relative to the CDR3; the germline J gene fills the gap. V usage is TRBV29-1 and J usage is TRBJ2-3; the match to TRBD2 covers 9 bases. This CDR3 spans 14 amino acids. Trimming cost V 6 bases and J 1 base; bases outside gene matches: 5. Germline V gene data show CDR1 as SQVTM and CDR2 as ANQGSEA. The DNA read from the CDR3 is TGCAGCGTGAAGTCTAGCGGGGGCACAGATACG. It yields the protein CSVKSSGGTDT. Given in full, the CDR3 is CSVKSSGGTDTQYF.

This clone was observed a handful of times. Read sequence stops 3 residues before the CDR3 end, and the germline J gene provides the missing end. This rearrangement joins TRBV20-1 to TRBJ1-5, with 8 bases fitting TRBD1. In germline, CDR1 is DFQATT, CDR2 SNEGSKA (reference sequence). The CDR3 is 15 residues long. J gave up 3 bases and V 6 bases, and 10 bases lay outside the gene matches. CDR3 sequence reads: CSAPLRTGINQPQHF. CDR3 DNA, as far as it was read: TGCAGTGCCCCCTTGAGGACAGGGATCAATCAGCCC.

This clone is medium-sized by share. The CDR3 goes on 3 residues after the read ends, and that part is filled in from the germline J gene. This chain links TRBV29-1 with TRBJ1-1; no firm D call. CDR3 size: 16 residues. Germline CDR1 SQVTM, CDR2 ANQGSEA. V was cut by 4 bases and J by 6 bases, with 24 bases left in between. CDR3 bases read: TGCAGCGTTGTAGGGCAGTCCCATGCACAGTACGCTGAA. Translating gives CSVVGQSHAQYAE. The whole CDR3 sequence reads CSVVGQSHAQYAEAFF.

As to this clone: The read finishes 3 residues shy of the CDR3 end, and the germline J gene is used to complete it. The chain has TRBV7-2 and TRBJ2-1; TRBD2 aligns across 11 bases. From germline, CDR1 is SGHTA and CDR2 FQGNSA. J gave up 9 bases and V 3 bases, and 7 bases lay outside the gene matches. This CDR3 spans 15 amino acids. The CDR3 sequence: CASSFSGGERGEQFF. The sequenced CDR3 bases are TGTGCCAGCAGCTTTAGCGGGGGGGAGAGGGGTGAG.

In this sample, this clone turned up many times. The CDR3 end lies 3 residues beyond the end of the read and is filled in from the germline J gene. V usage is TRBV29-1 and J usage is TRBJ2-1; D unclear. The CDR3 has 13 residues. V was trimmed by 4 bases and J by 3 bases, leaving 10 bases between them. Germline assignment: CDR1 SQVTM and CDR2 ANQGSEA. The DNA read from the CDR3 is TGCAGCGTTGGATTGGCGGACTACAATGAG. It specifies CSVGLADYNE. The full CDR3 sequence reads CSVGLADYNEQFF.

This clone was recorded a few times. From the germline J gene comes the end of the CDR3, since the read stops 3 residues before it. The gene calls are TRBV7-9 and TRBJ2-7; 9 nucleotides match TRBD2. Trimming removed 5 bases from V and 6 bases from J; junction bases left unmatched: 11. The CDR3 loop spans 15 amino acids. The germline CDR1 and CDR2 sequences are SEHNR and FQNEAQ (reference sequence). The CDR3 DNA, read in part, is TGTGCCAGCAGCCCTTGGGGTAGCGGGAGTATCGAG. Protein: CASSPWGSGSIE. The CDR3 in its entirety is CASSPWGSGSIEQYF. Variable domain in full (rest from reference TRBV7-9 and TRBJ2-7): DTGVSQNPRHKITKRGQNVTFRCDPISEHNRLYWYRQTLGQGPEFLTYFQNEAQLEKSRLLSDRFSAERPKGSFSTLEIQRTEQGDSAMYLCASSPWGSGSIEQYFGPGTRLTVT.

This clone was seen only a few times. The read falls 3 residues short of the CDR3 end, and the missing part is taken from the germline J gene. V usage is TRBV7-2 and J usage is TRBJ1-6; TRBD1 matches 7 bases. V lost 2 bases to trimming and J lost 7 bases; unmatched junction nucleotides: 5. This CDR3 is built from 15 residues. Germline V CDR1 and CDR2: SGHTA, FQGNSA. The CDR3 sequence: CASSLWGRGNSPLHF. The CDR3 bases that were read are TGTGCCAGCAGCTTATGGGGCAGGGGGAATTCACCC.

Of note for this clone: The read gets to within 3 residues of the CDR3 end, and the germline J gene fills in the rest. This chain links TRBV11-2 with TRBJ2-5, with TRBD1 identical over 8 bases. The CDR3 consists of 14 residues. V shed 5 bases, J shed 3 bases, and the junction held 5 bases outside the gene matches. Looked up from germline, CDR1 is SGHAT and CDR2 is FQNNGV. The CDR3 spells CASSLWTGKETQYF. Partial CDR3 DNA: TGTGCCAGCAGCCTCTGGACAGGGAAAGAGACC.

As for this clone: With the read ending 3 residues before the CDR3 end, the germline J gene is used to fill in that end. This rearrangement joins TRBV29-1 to TRBJ2-7; unclear D gene. The CDR3 runs 12 residues. Deletions cut 1 base from V and 3 bases from J, with 7 bases between. CDR1 SQVTM and CDR2 ANQGSEA come from the germline V gene. CDR3 region: CSVEVTHYEQYF. The CDR3 bases that were read are TGCAGCGTTGAAGTCACACACTACGAG.

There are a few counts of this clone. Coverage ceases 3 residues before the CDR3 finishes, and the germline J gene fills in the end. The chain joins TRBV18 to TRBJ1-1, with 7 bases fitting TRBD1. This CDR3 has 13 amino acids. Germline V gene sequence: CDR1 KGHSH, CDR2 LQKENI. J gave up 4 bases and V 3 bases, and 2 bases lay outside the gene matches. The sequenced CDR3 bases are TGTGCCAGCTCACCCGACAGGGTCACTGAA. It yields the protein CASSPDRVTE. Given in full, the CDR3 is CASSPDRVTEAFF.

By share, this clone counts as medium-sized (0.01 to 0.1%). A read error may account for a junction end that differs from germline. The sequenced fragment ends 3 residues before the CDR3 boundary, so the rest is inferred from the germline J gene. V usage is TRBV4-2 and J usage is TRBJ2-7; 8 bases map to TRBD2. Germline V CDR1 and CDR2: LGHNA, YNFKEQ. This CDR3 has 17 amino acids. The DNA read from the CDR3 is TGCGCCAGCAGCCAAGAGTATACTAGCGGAAGCTCCTACGAG. Its translation: CASSQEYTSGSSYE. The complete CDR3 protein is CASSQEYTSGSSYEQYF.

This clone was recorded many times. One junction end does not reproduce the germline sequence, and a read error may be involved. Coverage ceases 3 residues before the CDR3 finishes, and the germline J gene fills in the end. The rearrangement joins TRBV4-2 to TRBJ1-2, with D unclear. Germline CDR1 reads LGHNA; CDR2 reads YNFKEQ. CDR3 length equals 15 residues. The DNA read from the CDR3 is TGCGCCAGCAGCCAAGATATCGGGGTTGGCTATGGC. It codes for CASSQDIGVGYG. The CDR3 in full is CASSQDIGVGYGYTF.

CDR3: CASSERGDTQYF. The sequenced part of the CDR3 DNA is TGTGCCAGCAGTGAAAGGGGAGATACG. This chain links TRBV6-1 with TRBJ2-3; maybe TRBD1 (5 bases). The observed sequence ends 3 residues before the CDR3 terminus, with the missing tail filled in from the germline J gene. Germline lookup yields CDR1 MNHNS and CDR2 SASEGT. V lost 2 bases, J lost 5 bases, and 5 bases lay in between. The CDR3 is made up of 12 amino acids.

This clone is medium-sized (0.01 to 0.1%) within its sample. The CDR3 bases that were read are TGTGCCAGTAGTATAGTAAGCGATCAGCCC. It specifies CASSIVSDQP. The whole CDR3 region reads CASSIVSDQPQHF. The chain couples TRBV19 to TRBJ1-5; D is unresolved. The read comes to an end 3 residues before the CDR3 does, leaving the germline J gene to fill in the end. The germline gives CDR1 LNHDA, CDR2 SQIVND (reference sequence). The CDR3 totals 13 residues. V was pared by 1 base and J by 5 bases, with 6 bases between.

In regard to this clone: The read gets to within 3 residues of the CDR3 end, and the germline J gene fills in the rest. The chain employs TRBV19 and TRBJ2-7; the D gene is possibly TRBD1 (6 bases). Trimming pared 9 bases from V and 4 bases from J, leaving 13 bases between. This CDR3 contains 12 residues. The germline CDR1 and CDR2 sequences are LNHDA and SQIVND (reference sequence). The CDR3 bases that were read are TGTGCCAGCTCCCAAGGACAGTACGAG. Translation: CASSQGQYE. The entire CDR3 protein reads CASSQGQYEQYF.

This clone was counted many times. Read data end 3 residues before the CDR3 end; the end is taken from the germline J gene. The chain uses TRBV7-6 and TRBJ2-1, with 7 bases fitting TRBD1. This CDR3 region has 17 residues. CDR1 SGHVS and CDR2 FNYEAQ come from the germline V gene. The junction had 11 bases not matched to a gene; V was cut back by 5 bases and J by 1 base. CDR3 DNA (partial): TGTGCCAGCAGCCCGTTAACGGGACAGCGATCCTACAATGAG. Residues: CASSPLTGQRSYNE. The full CDR3 is CASSPLTGQRSYNEQFF.

This clone appeared a few times. The read finishes 3 residues shy of the CDR3 end, and the germline J gene is used to complete it. V is TRBV6-1 and J is TRBJ1-5; 11 bases agree with TRBD1. Germline CDR1 reads MNHNS; CDR2 reads SASEGT. Unmatched junction bases numbered 2, after V lost 4 bases and J lost 6 bases. The CDR3 is made up of 14 amino acids. CDR3 amino acids: CASSGTGGGQPQHF. The sequenced CDR3 bases are TGTGCCAGCAGTGGGACAGGGGGCGGTCAGCCC.

This clone was detected a few times. The CDR3 end lies 3 residues beyond the end of the read and is filled in from the germline J gene. This rearrangement joins TRBV5-1 to TRBJ2-3; 7 bases fit TRBD2. With 5 bases clipped from V and 8 bases from J, the junction kept 8 bases outside the gene matches. The CDR3 length is 13 residues. Germline V gives CDR1 SGHRS, CDR2 YFSETQ. The sequenced CDR3 bases are TGCGCCAGCAGTCGGGCGGGGGATGCTACG. Protein: CASSRAGDAT. The complete CDR3 sequence is CASSRAGDATQYF.

Concerning this clone itself: Read data end 3 residues before the CDR3 end; the end is taken from the germline J gene. The V call is TRBV2, the J call TRBJ1-2; the D gene is possibly TRBD1 (6 bases). The length of the CDR3 is 14 residues. V was pared by 0 bases and J by 5 bases, with 10 bases between. Germline CDR1 reads SNHLY; CDR2 reads FYNNEI. The sequenced CDR3 bases are TGTGCCAGCAGTGAAGCGCTGAGGGGGTATGGC. As protein: CASSEALRGYG. From start to end, the CDR3 is CASSEALRGYGYTF.

This clone has a handful of counts. With the read ending 3 residues before the CDR3 end, the germline J gene is used to fill in that end. V gene TRBV19 combines with J gene TRBJ2-5; D remains unclear. Trimming left V 5 bases short and J 1 base short, with 8 bases between. Germline CDR1 reads LNHDA; CDR2 reads SQIVND (reference sequence). The CDR3 length is 13 residues. CDR3 bases read: TGTGCCAGTAGTTTAGGGCCCCAAGAGACC. It encodes CASSLGPQET. In full, the CDR3 reads CASSLGPQETQYF.

This clone was found a few times. With the read ending 3 residues before the CDR3 end, the germline J gene is used to fill in that end. The rearrangement links TRBV18 to TRBJ1-1, with a weak D call TRBD1 (5 bases). This CDR3 spans 13 amino acids. Germline V CDR1 and CDR2: KGHSH, LQKENI. CDR3 amino acids: CASSPADRLKAFF. Incomplete CDR3 DNA: TGTGCCAGCTCACCAGCAGACAGATTAAAA.